The 27 T cell receptor beta chains presented below share a single source sample, sequenced in a study of T cells expressing NK-cell markers. No DNA is given; TCRdb re-called the 5' RACE reads and lists each CDR3 protein once. The sample totals several thousand distinct CDR3 sequences. The sequencing sample was made of blood T cells: a sorted CD56 or NKG2C T cell subset, CD4+ or CD8+ T cells, or bulk PBMC T cells (not recorded which). These receptors all stem from a man aged 18 to 69 in good health.

The chain combines TRBV20-1 with TRBJ1-6; the TCRdb D gene call, TRBD1, has no DNA to confirm it. Looked up from germline, CDR1 is DFQATT and CDR2 is SNEGSKA (reference sequence). The CDR3 spans 16 residues. The CDR3 spells CSARAGTGGDSSPLHF.

The rearrangement joins TRBV6-4 to TRBJ2-3; checking the TCRdb D call of TRBD2 is not possible without DNA. Germline CDR1 is MRHNA and CDR2 is SNTAGT. The CDR3 is 14 amino acids. The CDR3 region is CASSPSGGTDTQYF.

V gene TRBV9 combines with J gene TRBJ2-3; TCRdb selects TRBD2, and the lack of DNA leaves this call unchecked. This CDR3 is built from 15 residues. CDR1 and CDR2 (germline): SGDLS, YYNGEE. The CDR3 here is CASSVALAKTDTQYF.

The V call is TRBV7-9, the J call TRBJ2-7; TCRdb designates TRBD1, a call that cannot be tested without DNA. The CDR3 loop spans 17 amino acids. CDR1 is SEHNR and CDR2 is FQNEAQ in the germline V gene (reference sequence). The chain's CDR3 is CASSNNRVSRGPYEQYF.

The J gene is TRBJ2-7, the V gene TRBV20-1. The length of the CDR3 is 11 residues. Looked up from germline, CDR1 is DFQATT and CDR2 is SNEGSKA (reference sequence). CDR3: CSARGFYEQYF.

This chain joins TRBV7-3 and TRBJ1-1. This CDR3 is 13 amino acids long. Per germline, CDR1 SGHTA and CDR2 FQGTGA. CDR3 in amino acids: CASSQTPNTEAFF.

The rearrangement joins TRBV20-1 to TRBJ2-3; with no DNA, the TCRdb D assignment of TRBD2 cannot be verified. Per germline, CDR1 DFQATT and CDR2 SNEGSKA (reference sequence). This CDR3 region has 16 residues. CDR3 in amino acids: CSAGETSVSVTDTQYF.

This chain links TRBV20-1 with TRBJ2-1; the TCRdb call, TRBD2, lacks DNA for checking. CDR1 is DFQATT, CDR2 SNEGSKA, per germline (reference sequence). The CDR3 runs 13 residues. The CDR3 region is CSAGTSSIHEQFF.

The chain carries TRBV19 and TRBJ1-4; TCRdb reports TRBD1, a call that lacks DNA to check it against. CDR3 length: 16 residues. CDR1 and CDR2 (germline): LNHDA, SQIVND (reference sequence). The CDR3 is CASSLGQGLIGEKLFF.

CDR3 in amino acids: CSVKRGDNTEAFF. V usage is TRBV20-1 and J usage is TRBJ1-1; TCRdb picks TRBD1, but there is no DNA to check that call. This CDR3 has 13 amino acids. From germline, CDR1 is DFQATT and CDR2 SNEGSKA (reference sequence).

The V call is TRBV12-5, the J call TRBJ1-1. Germline-derived CDR1 and CDR2 are LGHNT and FRNRAP. The CDR3 length is 12 residues. CDR3 region: CASGLSNTEAFF.

The chain carries TRBV3-1 and TRBJ2-6. CDR3 length: 16 residues. CDR1 is LGHDT and CDR2 is YNNKEL in the germline V gene (reference sequence). Here the CDR3 reads CASSQDRTSGANVLTF.

This chain joins TRBV20-1 and TRBJ2-7; TCRdb lists TRBD1, though no DNA is available to test this call. The CDR3 consists of 15 residues. Looked up from germline, CDR1 is DFQATT and CDR2 is SNEGSKA (reference sequence). CDR3 protein: CSAREDREGYYEQYF.

This clonotype is labeled medium-sized based on frequency. The chain has TRBV7-9 and TRBJ2-7; TCRdb names TRBD1, which stays unverified in the absence of DNA. This CDR3 spans 14 amino acids. Germline CDR1 is SEHNR and CDR2 is FQNEAQ (reference sequence). CDR3 residues: CASSVRGPMYEQYF. The whole variable domain, filled in from reference TRBV7-9 and TRBJ2-7, reads DTGVSQNPRHKITKRGQNVTFRCDPISEHNRLYWYRQTLGQGPEFLTYFQNEAQLEKSRLLSDRFSAERPKGSFSTLEIQRTEQGDSAMYLCASSVRGPMYEQYFGPGTRLTVT.

The chain carries TRBV9 and TRBJ1-3. The CDR3 runs 14 residues. Germline CDR1 SGDLS, CDR2 YYNGEE. Here the CDR3 reads CASSVQQSGNTIYF.

This chain joins TRBV6-4 and TRBJ2-3; lacking DNA, the TRBD1 call made by TCRdb goes unchecked. Germline V gene lookup returns CDR1 MRHNA and CDR2 SNTAGT. The CDR3 is 15 residues long. This CDR3 is CASSGSGGSTDTQYF.

The chain uses TRBV4-2 and TRBJ2-3; TCRdb's assignment of TRBD1 cannot be checked, as there is no DNA. Looked up from germline, CDR1 is LGHNA and CDR2 is YNFKEQ. The CDR3 runs 15 residues. The CDR3 here is CASSQFTAGVDTQYF.

This chain's CDR3 is CASSYSGGEVGELFF. V usage is TRBV3-1 and J usage is TRBJ2-2; the D call from TCRdb, TRBD2, cannot be confirmed without DNA. Germline-derived CDR1 and CDR2 are LGHDT and YNNKEL (reference sequence). The CDR3 is made up of 15 amino acids.

The chain uses TRBV7-9 and TRBJ1-1; TCRdb gives TRBD1 as the D gene, but with no DNA this cannot be confirmed. CDR3 length: 17 residues. Germline V CDR1 and CDR2: SEHNR, FQNEAQ (reference sequence). CDR3 amino acids: CAVGTGGLPIMNTEAFF.

By frequency, this clonotype is medium-sized (0.01 to 0.1%). The rearrangement uses TRBV6-2 or TRBV6-3 and TRBJ2-7; TCRdb returns TRBD2, unconfirmable since there is no DNA. There are 15 residues in the CDR3. Germline loops: CDR1 MNHEY, CDR2 SVGEGT. CDR3 sequence reads: CASSPLADSSYEQYF.

The rearrangement joins TRBV6-5 to TRBJ2-7; the D gene TCRdb calls, TRBD1, cannot be checked with no DNA. The CDR3 runs to 15 residues. Germline CDR1 MNHEY, CDR2 SVGAGI. The CDR3 here is CASSYGTGGSDEQYF.

This clonotype is medium-sized by frequency. This rearrangement joins TRBV29-1 to TRBJ1-2. Germline lookup yields CDR1 SQVTM and CDR2 ANQGSEA. The CDR3 is made up of 14 amino acids. The CDR3 loop is CSVEDPEDYYGYTF.

The chain combines TRBV5-4 with TRBJ1-5; the TRBD1 assignment by TCRdb is unverifiable without DNA. The CDR3 runs to 14 residues. Germline lookup yields CDR1 SGHNT and CDR2 YYREEE (reference sequence). The CDR3 sequence: CASSLRPGNQPQHF.

The rearrangement uses TRBV6-1 and TRBJ2-7; with no DNA, the TCRdb D assignment of TRBD2 cannot be verified. Germline V gene data show CDR1 as MNHNS and CDR2 as SASEGT. There are 15 residues in the CDR3. This CDR3 reads CASSKGAGESYEQYF.

This chain joins TRBV6-1 and TRBJ2-6. This CDR3 comprises 15 residues. Germline V lookup: CDR1 MNHNS, CDR2 SASEGT. The CDR3 reads CASSEDSSGANVLTF.

The CDR3 reads CASSHFGDGGNTIYF. This chain joins TRBV3-1 and TRBJ1-3; the D call of TRBD1 rests on TCRdb alone, since no DNA is present to check it. The germline gives CDR1 LGHDT, CDR2 YNNKEL (reference sequence). The CDR3 loop spans 15 amino acids. The full variable domain, its missing parts supplied by reference TRBV3-1 and TRBJ1-3, is DTAVSQTPKYLVTQMGNDKSIKCEQNLGHDTMYWYKQDSKKFLKIMFSYNNKELIINETVPNRFSPKSPDKAHLNLHINSLELGDSAVYFCASSHFGDGGNTIYFGEGSWLTVV.

This chain's CDR3 is CSVGIGVTEAFF. The chain recombines TRBV29-1 with TRBJ1-1. The germline gives CDR1 SQVTM, CDR2 ANQGSEA. This CDR3 region has 12 residues.